The 26 T cell receptor beta chains listed next were all sequenced from one sample in a study of read filtering for tumor transcriptome and immune sequencing (dated by TCRdb to 2019 to 2021). Sequencing was carried out with an Illumina HiSeq 4000. The Immunoverse kit was used to build TCR libraries from around 420 ng RNA, with molecular barcoded adaptors covering alpha/delta and beta/gamma chains. TCRdb cleaned the public reads at Q25 with fastp, built clones with MiXCR and kept in-frame beta chains. Rows matching on CDR3 protein sequence are summarized as one entry with the most common DNA and genes. The sample records about 130,000 distinct CDR3 sequences, about 12% of which are singletons. The ten biggest clones cover roughly 7.6% of the sample. The sequenced sample was a population of CD138-negative cells sorted from bone marrow. The cell subset or site label, read with the paper, signifies: bone marrow mononuclear cells depleted of CD138+ plasma/myeloma cells by negative magnetic selection. All receptors derive from a donor aged 40 or over with multiple myeloma.

A word on this clonotype: A read error may be the cause here, since a much bigger clone is one base away. Likely a read error: the CDR3 ends without its conserved phenylalanine or tryptophan. V is TRBV6-1 and J is TRBJ2-3; D may be TRBD1 or TRBD2 (5 bases each). Deletions cut 8 bases from V and 0 bases from J, with 9 bases between. The CDR3 is made up of 13 amino acids. Germline-derived CDR1 and CDR2 are MNHNS and SASEGT. CDR3: CASGGSSTDTQYL. CDR3 bases: TGTGCCAGCGGGGGATCTAGCACAGATACGCAGTATCTT.

In this sample, this clonotype turned up many times. The chain links TRBV19 to TRBJ2-5; 12 bases map to TRBD2. CDR1 is LNHDA and CDR2 is SQIVND in the germline V gene (reference sequence). This CDR3 has 15 residues. Trimming cost V 3 bases and J 5 bases; bases outside gene matches: 4. The CDR3 sequence: CASSIGLAGGETQYF. CDR3 bases: TGTGCCAGTAGTATCGGCCTAGCGGGAGGGGAGACCCAGTACTTC.

This clonotype has a count of ten or more. J is TRBJ2-5 and V is TRBV5-1; 9 nucleotides match TRBD1. The CDR3 totals 14 residues. Germline CDR1 is SGHRS and CDR2 is YFSETQ. The J segment lost 7 bases and the V segment lost 4 bases, leaving 8 bases of the junction unmatched. The CDR3 reads CASSPGQGIGTQYF. The CDR3 coding sequence is TGCGCCAGCAGCCCGGGACAGGGTATAGGGACCCAGTACTTC. Full variable domain (missing parts from reference TRBV5-1 and TRBJ2-5): KAGVTQTPRYLIKTRGQQVTLSCSPISGHRSVSWYQQTPGQGLQFLFEYFSETQRNKGNFPGRFSGRQFSNSRSEMNVSTLELGDSALYLCASSPGQGIGTQYFGPGTRLLVL.

This clonotype was detected many times. V and J are TRBV20-1 and TRBJ2-1; D might be TRBD2 (6 bases). With 6 bases removed from V and 4 bases from J, the gap between germline ends came to 16 bases. This CDR3 is built from 14 residues. Germline loops: CDR1 DFQATT, CDR2 SNEGSKA (reference sequence). CDR3 DNA: TGCAGTGCCCTCCCAGCGGAGGGGTACAATGAGCAGTTCTTC. Protein: CSALPAEGYNEQFF.

As regards this clonotype: This may arise from a read error, as a much more abundant clone is one base away. The V and J genes are TRBV7-9 and TRBJ1-1; the D gene is possibly TRBD1 (6 bases). Germline CDR1 SEHNR, CDR2 FQNEAQ (reference sequence). CDR3 size: 15 residues. V gave up 5 bases and J gave up 0 bases, with 13 bases separating them. CDR3 DNA sequence: TGTGCCAGCAGCATCCCATCAGGGGTGAACACTGAAGCTTTCTTT. This sequence encodes CASSIPSGVNTEAFF.

This clonotype was observed many times. V is TRBV19 and J is TRBJ2-7; D gene uncertain. In germline, CDR1 is LNHDA, CDR2 SQIVND (reference sequence). V lost 4 bases to trimming and J lost 3 bases, with 10 bases between them. CDR3 size: 13 residues. The CDR3 nucleotides are TGTGCCAGTAGTAAAGAGACCTTCTACGAGCAGTACTTC. This gives the protein CASSKETFYEQYF.

In its sample, this clonotype was seen many times. V is TRBV4-3 and J is TRBJ2-1; the match to TRBD2 covers 9 bases. CDR3 size: 15 residues. Germline lookup yields CDR1 LGHNA and CDR2 YSLEER. V shed 6 bases and J 3 bases; nucleotides not matched to a gene: 6. The CDR3 DNA reads as TGCGCCAGCAGATCCGGGACTAGCCGCTACAATGAGCAGTTCTTC. Translated, it gives CASRSGTSRYNEQFF.

J is TRBJ2-5 and V is TRBV29-1; D remains unclear. CDR1 SQVTM and CDR2 ANQGSEA come from the germline V gene. This CDR3 has 14 residues. Trimming stripped 3 bases from V and 4 bases from J, with 15 bases between. The CDR3 here is CSVESLGPGETQYF. In DNA, the CDR3 is TGCAGCGTTGAGTCTCTAGGGCCGGGAGAGACCCAGTACTTC.

This clonotype was observed at least ten times. The chain has TRBV5-5 and TRBJ2-2, with 10 bases lining up with TRBD2. V gave up 4 bases and J gave up 3 bases; unmatched junction bases: 12. Germline CDR1 and CDR2: SGHKS and YYEKEE (reference sequence). This CDR3 region has 18 residues. The CDR3 bases are TGTGCCAGCAGCCCCTCGCTAGCGGGAGTGGGGTACACCGGGGAGCTGTTTTTT. It specifies CASSPSLAGVGYTGELFF.

This clonotype has a count of ten or more. CDR3 sequence: CASSEMGLVGRNEQFF. In DNA, the CDR3 is TGTGCCAGCAGTGAAATGGGACTAGTAGGTCGGAATGAGCAGTTCTTC. The chain joins TRBV2 to TRBJ2-1; 8 nucleotides agree with TRBD2. Germline V gives CDR1 SNHLY, CDR2 FYNNEI. V lost 2 bases and J lost 7; bases outside the gene matches: 10. This CDR3 contains 16 residues.

As regards this clonotype: This clone may be a read error of a much larger clone one base away. The chain uses TRBV5-1 and TRBJ2-5; 7 bases line up with TRBD1. The ends lost 2 bases at V and 4 bases at J; junction bases unmatched: 8. Germline CDR1 SGHRS, CDR2 YFSETQ. The CDR3 length is 15 residues. The DNA for the CDR3 is TGCGCCAGCAGCTTTCAACAGGGGACGAGAGAGACCCAGTACTTC. It encodes CASSFQQGTRETQYF.

This clonotype showed up many times. V is TRBV7-2 and J is TRBJ2-1; TRBD2 matches 10 bases. Germline lookup yields CDR1 SGHTA and CDR2 FQGNSA. The V and J ends lost 5 bases and 6 bases, in that order; junction bases with no gene match: 10. This CDR3 is built from 16 residues. This CDR3 reads CASSPIVSGRPNEQFF. CDR3 coding DNA: TGTGCCAGCAGCCCAATAGTTAGCGGGAGGCCCAATGAGCAGTTCTTC.

Ten or more counts support this clonotype. The chain has TRBV12-3 or TRBV12-4 and TRBJ2-7, with TRBD2 matching over 10 bases. The CDR3 is 13 amino acids. With 2 bases clipped from V and 9 bases from J, the junction kept 4 bases outside the gene matches. CDR3 protein: CASSLKREGGQYF. Here the CDR3 DNA reads TGTGCCAGCAGTTTAAAGCGGGAGGGCGGGCAGTACTTC.

This clonotype was recorded at least ten times. This chain joins TRBV7-2 and TRBJ2-2; possible D gene TRBD2, 6 bases. Between the trimmed V and J ends, which lost 2 bases and 1 base, there was a span of 14 bases. In germline, CDR1 is SGHTA, CDR2 FQGNSA. The CDR3 is made up of 17 amino acids. The CDR3 is CASSLRTAGMNTGELFF. The CDR3 DNA reads TGTGCCAGCAGCTTACGGACGGCGGGGATGAACACCGGGGAGCTGTTTTTT.

The rearrangement links TRBV20-1 to TRBJ2-7; TRBD1 is a possible D gene (6 bases). This CDR3 is 12 amino acids long. The ends were cut back, 8 bases at V and 4 bases at J, with 15 bases in the middle. Germline V gene lookup returns CDR1 DFQATT and CDR2 SNEGSKA (reference sequence). CDR3 residues: CSTGYSGYEQYF. The CDR3 nucleotides read TGCAGTACAGGGTACTCGGGTTACGAGCAGTACTTC.

This clonotype appeared many times. The CDR3 loop reads CASSYLPGTSGRARDTQYF. CDR3 DNA: TGTGCCAGCAGTTACCTCCCCGGGACTAGCGGGAGGGCCAGAGATACGCAGTATTTT. The chain combines TRBV6-2 or TRBV6-3 with TRBJ2-3; 16 bases map to TRBD2. Germline CDR1 MNHEY, CDR2 SVGEGT. J was trimmed by 5 bases and V by 2 bases; bases with no gene match: 10. This CDR3 has 19 residues.

In its sample, this clonotype was seen many times. The V and J genes are TRBV2 and TRBJ2-1; D is ambiguous. CDR1 and CDR2 from the germline V gene are SNHLY and FYNNEI. The CDR3 consists of 16 residues. The germline V and J ends were trimmed by 3 bases and 0 bases, with 12 bases remaining between them. As DNA, the CDR3 is TGTGCCAGCAGTGATCGCGCGGATCGCTCCTACAATGAGCAGTTCTTC. The encoded protein is CASSDRADRSYNEQFF.

As to this clonotype: Lacking the conserved final phenylalanine or tryptophan, this CDR3 likely reflects a read error. The DNA is left out, because the CDR3 cannot be placed on it with certainty; the CDR3 is given as TCRdb lists it. The rearrangement links TRBV11-3 to TRBJ2-1; the table calls TRBD2, which could not be checked here. Germline V gene lookup returns CDR1 SGHNT and CDR2 YENEEA. With termini counted, the CDR3 has 17 amino acids. CDR3 loop: CASSLALWLADYNEQIS.

A word on this clonotype: A much bigger clone sits one base away, suggesting this may be a read error. The chain links TRBV12-3 or TRBV12-4 to TRBJ2-7; D gene unclear. The CDR3 contains 14 residues. The V and J ends lost 4 bases and 0 bases respectively, with 10 bases between them. The CDR3 nucleotides read TGTGCCAGCAGTTCGGCCGGAACCTCCTACGAGCAGTACTTC. As protein: CASSSAGTSYEQYF.

This clonotype has a count of ten or more. The chain has TRBV20-1 and TRBJ2-1; no definite D call. Trimming shortened V by 0 bases and J by 5 bases, and 14 bases separated the two germline ends. Germline V CDR1 and CDR2: DFQATT, SNEGSKA (reference sequence). CDR3 size: 15 residues. This CDR3 reads CSARDETVRNNEQFF. In DNA, the CDR3 is TGCAGTGCTAGAGATGAGACTGTTCGCAACAATGAGCAGTTCTTC.

This clonotype has only a few counts. This may stem from a read error, because a much larger clone lies one nucleotide away. The V and J genes are TRBV6-6 and TRBJ2-1; the match to TRBD2 covers 13 bases. Germline CDR1 reads MNHNY; CDR2 reads SVGAGI (reference sequence). The CDR3 loop spans 16 amino acids. In nucleotides, the CDR3 is TGTGTCAGCAGCTCCAGTGGGACTAGCGGGAACAATGAGCAGTTCTTC. This gives the protein CVSSSSGTSGNNEQFF.

This clonotype was detected many times. This chain uses TRBV5-8 with TRBJ1-5; D is ambiguous. Trimming removed 4 bases at V and 3 bases at J, with 11 bases between. Germline values: CDR1 SGHTS, CDR2 YDEGEE. The CDR3 has 14 amino acids. The CDR3 DNA reads as TGTGCCAGCAGCCCGAGGGCGGCCAATCAGCCCCAGCATTTT. Translating it yields CASSPRAANQPQHF.

Concerning this clonotype: With a much larger clone just one base away, this may be a read error. The conserved final phenylalanine or tryptophan is absent from the CDR3, which likely points to a read error. The chain carries TRBV29-1 and TRBJ1-2, with 9 bases identical to TRBD1. J gave up 8 bases and V 7 bases, and 11 bases lay outside the gene matches. There are 13 residues in the CDR3. CDR1 is SQVTM and CDR2 is ANQGSEA in the germline V gene. The CDR3 coding sequence is TGCAGCGCCGGCCCACAGGGGGCTGGAGGCTACACCCTC. Its protein product is CSAGPQGAGGYTL.

This clonotype was detected many times. V and J are TRBV29-1 and TRBJ1-1; TRBD1 matches at 7 bases. The CDR3 has 14 amino acids. The V gene end was trimmed by 5 bases and the J gene end by 0 bases; junction bases not matched to a gene: 6. Germline CDR1 SQVTM, CDR2 ANQGSEA. This CDR3 is CSVFTGAVNTEAFF. CDR3 in DNA: TGCAGCGTTTTCACAGGGGCGGTGAACACTGAAGCTTTCTTT. Based on the CDR3 plus reference TRBV29-1 and TRBJ1-1, the full variable domain is SAVISQKPSRDICQRGTSLTIQCQVDSQVTMMFWYRQQPGQSLTLIATANQGSEATYESGFVIDKFPISRPNLTFSTLTVSNMSPEDSSIYLCSVFTGAVNTEAFFGQGTRLTVV.

Remarks on this clonotype: A much larger clone is a single base away; this may be a read error. It is likely a read error, because the conserved phenylalanine at the end of the CDR3 is missing. The chain uses TRBV7-2 and TRBJ2-5; D possibly uses TRBD1 or TRBD2 (5 bases each). The CDR3 is 14 amino acids. Germline V CDR1 and CDR2: SGHTA, FQGNSA. Between the trimmed V and J ends, which lost 4 bases and 4 bases, there was a span of 13 bases. As DNA, the CDR3 is TGTGCCAGCAGCTCCGGGACGGATAGAGAGACCCAGTACCTC. Its translation is CASSSGTDRETQYL.

There are many counts of this clonotype. The J gene is TRBJ2-7, the V gene TRBV4-1; no clear D gene. Germline V CDR1 and CDR2: MGHRA, YSYEKL. Trimming removed 0 bases at V and 5 bases at J, with 8 bases between. CDR3 size: 13 residues. The CDR3 nucleotides are TGCGCCAGCAGCCAAGATCCGCTAAACGAGCAGTACTTC. This encodes CASSQDPLNEQYF.